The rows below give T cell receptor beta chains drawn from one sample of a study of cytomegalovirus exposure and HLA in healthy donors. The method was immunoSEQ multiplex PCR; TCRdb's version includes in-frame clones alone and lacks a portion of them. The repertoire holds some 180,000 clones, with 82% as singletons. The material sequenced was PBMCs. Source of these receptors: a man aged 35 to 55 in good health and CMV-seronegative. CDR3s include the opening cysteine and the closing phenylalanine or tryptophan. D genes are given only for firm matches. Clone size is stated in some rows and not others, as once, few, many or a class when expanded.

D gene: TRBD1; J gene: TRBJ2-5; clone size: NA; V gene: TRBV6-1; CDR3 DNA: TGTGCCAGCAGTGAACCGGGACAGGGGGCTGGGGAGACCCAGTACTTC; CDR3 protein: CASSEPGQGAGETQYF
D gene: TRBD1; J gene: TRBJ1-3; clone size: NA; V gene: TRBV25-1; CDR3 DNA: TGTGCCAGCAGTGATGAGCAGGGGGCCTCTGGAAACACCATATATTTT; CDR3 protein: CASSDEQGASGNTIYF
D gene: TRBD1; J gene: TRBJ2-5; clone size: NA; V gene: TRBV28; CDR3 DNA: TGTGCCAGCAGTTTGTCCGGGACAGGGGGACGAGGGGCCCAGTACTTC; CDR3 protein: CASSLSGTGGRGAQYF
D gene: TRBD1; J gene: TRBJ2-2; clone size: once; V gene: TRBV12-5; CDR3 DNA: TGTGCTAGTGGTTTGGACAGGGGAGCAACCGGGGAGCTGTTTTTT; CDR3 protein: CASGLDRGATGELFF
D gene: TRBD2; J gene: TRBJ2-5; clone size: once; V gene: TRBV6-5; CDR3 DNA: TGTGCCAGCAGTTACGGGAGGGGCCAAGAGACCCAGTACTTC; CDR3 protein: CASSYGRGQETQYF
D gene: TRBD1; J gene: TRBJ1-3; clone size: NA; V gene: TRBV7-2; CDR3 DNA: TGTGCCAGCAGCCCGACCGGCAGGGGGCAATCCACCATATATTTT; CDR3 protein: CASSPTGRGQSTIYF
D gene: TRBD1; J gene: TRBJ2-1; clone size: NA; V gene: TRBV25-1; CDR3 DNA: TGTGCTTCCTCCAGGGGGAATGAGCAGTTCTTC; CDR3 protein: CASSRGNEQFF
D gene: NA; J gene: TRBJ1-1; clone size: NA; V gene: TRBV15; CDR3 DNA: TGTGCCACCAGCAGGGCCGGGTATCGGGACACTGAAGCTTTCTTT; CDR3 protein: CATSRAGYRDTEAFF
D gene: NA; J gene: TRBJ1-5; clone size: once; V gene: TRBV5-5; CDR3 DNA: TGTGCCAGCAGCTTGGGCGCGGGAAGCAATCAGCCCCAGCATTTT; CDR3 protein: CASSLGAGSNQPQHF
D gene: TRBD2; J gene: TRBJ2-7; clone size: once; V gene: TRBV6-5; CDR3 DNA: TGTGCCAGCAGTTACTCGGCTAGCGGGAGTTACGAGCAGTACTTC; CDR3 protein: CASSYSASGSYEQYF
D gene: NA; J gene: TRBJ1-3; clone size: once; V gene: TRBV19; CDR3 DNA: TGTGCCAGTAGTGACCAGGGTTCAAGCTCTGGAAACACCATATATTTT; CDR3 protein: CASSDQGSSSGNTIYF
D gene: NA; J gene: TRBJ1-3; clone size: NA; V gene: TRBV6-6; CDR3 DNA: TGTGCCAGCAGCCAACCGGGAGAAGGAAACACCATATATTTT; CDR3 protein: CASSQPGEGNTIYF
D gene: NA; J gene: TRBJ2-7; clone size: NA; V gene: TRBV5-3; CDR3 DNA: TGTGCCAGAAGCTTAGCGTTATCCTACGAGCAGTACTTC; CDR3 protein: CARSLALSYEQYF
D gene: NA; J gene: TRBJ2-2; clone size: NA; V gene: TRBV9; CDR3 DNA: TGTGCCAGCAGCGTAGGACAGGCGAACACCGGGGAGCTGTTTTTT; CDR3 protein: CASSVGQANTGELFF
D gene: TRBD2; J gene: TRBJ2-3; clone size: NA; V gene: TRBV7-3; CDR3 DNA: TGTGCCAGCAGCTTCAGCGGGGGGACAGATACGCAGTATTTT; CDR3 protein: CASSFSGGTDTQYF
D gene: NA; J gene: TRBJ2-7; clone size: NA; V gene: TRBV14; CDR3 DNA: TGTGCCAGCAGCGGAACAGGCTACGAGCAGTACTTC; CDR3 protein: CASSGTGYEQYF
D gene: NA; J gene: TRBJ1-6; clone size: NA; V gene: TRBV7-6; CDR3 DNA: TGTGCCAGCAGCCGTGACACGGATAATTCACCCCTCCACTTT; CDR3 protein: CASSRDTDNSPLHF
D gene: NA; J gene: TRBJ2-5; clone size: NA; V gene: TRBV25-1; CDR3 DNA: TGTGCCAGCAGTGAATTTCAGGGACACCCCCAAGAGACCCAGTACTTC; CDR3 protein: CASSEFQGHPQETQYF
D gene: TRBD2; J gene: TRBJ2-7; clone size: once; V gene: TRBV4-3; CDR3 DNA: TGCGCCAGCAGCCAGTCCGGTCGGGGGGATCACGAGCAGTACTTC; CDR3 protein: CASSQSGRGDHEQYF
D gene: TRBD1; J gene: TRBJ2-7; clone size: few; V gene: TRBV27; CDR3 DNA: TGTGCCAGCAGTTGGGGCAGGGGGCTCGAGCAGTACTTC; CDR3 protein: CASSWGRGLEQYF
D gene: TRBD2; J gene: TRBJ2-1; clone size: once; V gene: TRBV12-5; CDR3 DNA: TGTGCTAGTGGTTTGATTCCGACTAGCGGGGGCTACAATGAGCAGTTCTTC; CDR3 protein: CASGLIPTSGGYNEQFF
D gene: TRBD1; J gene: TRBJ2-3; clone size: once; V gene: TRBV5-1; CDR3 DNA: TGCGCCAGCACCCCGTGGCCGGGACAGGGGACAGATACGCAGTATTTT; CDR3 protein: CASTPWPGQGTDTQYF
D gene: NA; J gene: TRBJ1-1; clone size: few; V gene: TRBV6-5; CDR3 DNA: TGTGCCAGCAGTTACCGGGGGTACACTGAAGCTTTCTTT; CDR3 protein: CASSYRGYTEAFF
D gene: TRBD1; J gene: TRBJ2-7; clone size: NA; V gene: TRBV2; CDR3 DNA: TGTGCCAGCGGGGGACAGGTTCCCTACGAGCAGTACTTC; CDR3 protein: CASGGQVPYEQYF
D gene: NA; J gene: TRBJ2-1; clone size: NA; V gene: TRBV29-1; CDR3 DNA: TGCAGCGCCTCGACAGGTTACGAGGACAATGAGCAGTTCTTC; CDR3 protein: CSASTGYEDNEQFF
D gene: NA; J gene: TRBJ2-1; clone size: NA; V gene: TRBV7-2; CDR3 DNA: TGTGCCAGCAGCTTCCGCAGGGGCGGCGGGAGCTACAATGAGCAGTTCTTC; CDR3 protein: CASSFRRGGGSYNEQFF
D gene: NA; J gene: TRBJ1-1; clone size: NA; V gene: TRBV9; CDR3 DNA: TGTGCCAGCAGCTTCCAGGGTTACATGAACACTGAAGCTTTCTTT; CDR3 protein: CASSFQGYMNTEAFF
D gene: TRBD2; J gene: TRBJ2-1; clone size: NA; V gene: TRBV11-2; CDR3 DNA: TGTGCCAGCAGCTTACCCACTAACCCGGGACTAATTAACAATGAGCAGTTCTTC; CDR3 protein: CASSLPTNPGLINNEQFF
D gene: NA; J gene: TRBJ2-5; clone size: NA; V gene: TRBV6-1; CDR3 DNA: TGTGCCAGCATCCAGGCTAGCCTATGGGAGACCCAGTACTTC; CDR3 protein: CASIQASLWETQYF
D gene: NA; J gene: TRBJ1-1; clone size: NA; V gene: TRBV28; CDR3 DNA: TGTGCCAGCAGTCCCACCCGAGGTCGGACTGAAGCTTTCTTT; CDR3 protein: CASSPTRGRTEAFF
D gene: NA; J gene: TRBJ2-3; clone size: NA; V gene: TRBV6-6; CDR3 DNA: TGTGCCAGCAGCCTTATAACTAGCACAGATACGCAGTATTTT; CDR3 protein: CASSLITSTDTQYF
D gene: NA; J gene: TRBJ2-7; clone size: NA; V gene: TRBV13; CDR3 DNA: TGTGCCAGCAGCTTAGGCAGGGGCTCCTACGAGCAGTACTTC; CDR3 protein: CASSLGRGSYEQYF
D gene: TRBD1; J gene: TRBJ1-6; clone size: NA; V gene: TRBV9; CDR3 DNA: TGTGCCAGCAGCGTACAGGGGGATAATTCACCCCTCCACTTT; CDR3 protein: CASSVQGDNSPLHF
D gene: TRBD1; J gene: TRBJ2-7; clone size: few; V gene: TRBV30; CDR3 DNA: TGTGCCTGGAGTGTAACGCGGGCCGGGACAGGGGGCCTTGGCGAGCAGTACTTC; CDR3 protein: CAWSVTRAGTGGLGEQYF
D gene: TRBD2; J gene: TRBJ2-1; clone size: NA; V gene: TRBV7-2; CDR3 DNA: TGTGCCAGCAGCGCTGGACTAGCGGGAGCTATAGAGCAGTTCTTC; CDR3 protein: CASSAGLAGAIEQFF
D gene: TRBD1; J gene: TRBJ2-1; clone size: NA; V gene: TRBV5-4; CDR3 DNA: TGTGCCAGCAGCTCGGGACAGGGTAGGTCTTACAATGAGCAGTTCTTC; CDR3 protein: CASSSGQGRSYNEQFF
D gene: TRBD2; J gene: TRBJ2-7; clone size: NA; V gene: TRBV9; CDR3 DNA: TGTGCCAGCAGCGTCAGTAGCGGGGGGGCTTTCTACGAGCAGTACTTC; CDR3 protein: CASSVSSGGAFYEQYF
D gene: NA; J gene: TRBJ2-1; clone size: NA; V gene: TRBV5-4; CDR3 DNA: TGTGCCAGCAGCTTCAGGGGAAGCTCCTACAATGAGCAGTTCTTC; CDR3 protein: CASSFRGSSYNEQFF
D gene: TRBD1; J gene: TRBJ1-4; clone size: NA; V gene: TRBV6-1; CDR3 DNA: TGTGCCAGCAGTGAACCGGGACAGGGGGCGACTAATGAAAAACTGTTTTTT; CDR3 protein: CASSEPGQGATNEKLFF
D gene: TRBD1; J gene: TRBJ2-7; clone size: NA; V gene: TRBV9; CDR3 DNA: TGTGCCAGCAGCGCAAAAGGACAGGGCCTCTTAAGCGAGCAGTACTTC; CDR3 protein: CASSAKGQGLLSEQYF
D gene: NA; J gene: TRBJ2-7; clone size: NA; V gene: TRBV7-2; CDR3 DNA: TGTGCCAGCAGCTCGCGCTGGAGCTCCTACGAGCAGTACTTC; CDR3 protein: CASSSRWSSYEQYF
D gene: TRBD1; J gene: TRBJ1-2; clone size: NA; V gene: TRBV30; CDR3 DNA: TGTGCCTTTCCGGGGCCAGGGGGCATGGGTGGCTACACCTTC; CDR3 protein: CAFPGPGGMGGYTF
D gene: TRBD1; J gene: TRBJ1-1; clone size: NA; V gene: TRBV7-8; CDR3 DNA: TGTGCCAGCAGCCGGAAAACAGGGGTAAGGAATACTGAAGCTTTCTTT; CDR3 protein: CASSRKTGVRNTEAFF
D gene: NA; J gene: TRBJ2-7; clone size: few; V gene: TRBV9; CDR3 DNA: TGTGCCAGCAGCGTAGCTGGAGGCGGGGGCCACGAGCAGTACTTC; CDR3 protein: CASSVAGGGGHEQYF
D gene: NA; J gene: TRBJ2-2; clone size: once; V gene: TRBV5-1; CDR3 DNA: TGCGCCAGCAGCTTTGGCGGCATAAACACCGGGGAGCTGTTTTTT; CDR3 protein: CASSFGGINTGELFF
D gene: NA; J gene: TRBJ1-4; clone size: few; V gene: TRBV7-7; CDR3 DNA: TGTGCTAGCAGCTTCTCTAACCCCAATGAAAAACTGTTTTTT; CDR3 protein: CASSFSNPNEKLFF
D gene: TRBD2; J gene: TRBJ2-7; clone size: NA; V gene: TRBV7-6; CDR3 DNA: TGTGCCAGCAGCGATAATCCTAGCGGGGGCTTCTACGAGCAGTACTTC; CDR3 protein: CASSDNPSGGFYEQYF
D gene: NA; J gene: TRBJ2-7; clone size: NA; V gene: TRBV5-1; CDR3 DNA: TGCGCCAGCAGCTTAGTGACAGGCCTCTACGAGCAGTACTTC; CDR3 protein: CASSLVTGLYEQYF
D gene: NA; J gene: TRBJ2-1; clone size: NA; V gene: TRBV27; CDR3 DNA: TGTGCCAGCAGTTCCCCCCCTATAAGAAACAATGAGCAGTTCTTC; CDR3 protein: CASSSPPIRNNEQFF
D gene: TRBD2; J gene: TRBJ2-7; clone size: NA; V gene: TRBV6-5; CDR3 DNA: TGTGCCAGCAGCTCCCCCCCGGGGGGAAACTACGAGCAGTACTTC; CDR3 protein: CASSSPPGGNYEQYF
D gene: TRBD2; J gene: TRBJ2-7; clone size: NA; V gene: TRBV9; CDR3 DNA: TGTGCCAGCAGCCATCAGGGACTAGGGGCCTACGAGCAGTACTTC; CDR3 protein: CASSHQGLGAYEQYF
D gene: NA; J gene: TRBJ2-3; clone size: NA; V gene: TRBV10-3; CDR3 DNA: TGTGCCATCAGTGAAGGGGCTTCGGATACGCAGTATTTT; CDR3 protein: CAISEGASDTQYF
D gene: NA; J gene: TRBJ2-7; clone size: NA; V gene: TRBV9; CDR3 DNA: TGTGCCAGCAGCGGGTCGGACTCCGAGCAGTACTTC; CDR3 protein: CASSGSDSEQYF
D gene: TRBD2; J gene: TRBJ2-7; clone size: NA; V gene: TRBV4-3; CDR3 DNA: TGCGCCAGCAGCCAAGTGTTAGCGGGGGGGTACGAGCAGTACTTC; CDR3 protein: CASSQVLAGGYEQYF
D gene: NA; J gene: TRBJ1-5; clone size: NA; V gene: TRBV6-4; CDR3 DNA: TGTGCCAGCATCCAAGACACCTACAATCAGCCCCAGCATTTT; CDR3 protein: CASIQDTYNQPQHF
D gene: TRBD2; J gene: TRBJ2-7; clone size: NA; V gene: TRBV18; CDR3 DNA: TGTGCCAGCTCACCCGCCGCCCTGACTAGCGGGGGATTCTACGAGCAGTACTTC; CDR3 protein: CASSPAALTSGGFYEQYF
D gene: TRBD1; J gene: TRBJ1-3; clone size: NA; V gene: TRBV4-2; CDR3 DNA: TGTGCCAGCAGCCATTCTCCCGGACAGGCCCCTGGAAACACCATATATTTT; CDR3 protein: CASSHSPGQAPGNTIYF
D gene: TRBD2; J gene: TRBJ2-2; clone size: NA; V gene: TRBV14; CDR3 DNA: TGTGCCAGCAGCCAAGAGACTAGCGGGAGCACCGGGGAGCTGTTTTTT; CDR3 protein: CASSQETSGSTGELFF
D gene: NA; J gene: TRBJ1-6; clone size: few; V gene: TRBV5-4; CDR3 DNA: TGTGCCAGCAGCTCCTCCCGGCAGGGATCTAATTCACCCCTCCACTTT; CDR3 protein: CASSSSRQGSNSPLHF